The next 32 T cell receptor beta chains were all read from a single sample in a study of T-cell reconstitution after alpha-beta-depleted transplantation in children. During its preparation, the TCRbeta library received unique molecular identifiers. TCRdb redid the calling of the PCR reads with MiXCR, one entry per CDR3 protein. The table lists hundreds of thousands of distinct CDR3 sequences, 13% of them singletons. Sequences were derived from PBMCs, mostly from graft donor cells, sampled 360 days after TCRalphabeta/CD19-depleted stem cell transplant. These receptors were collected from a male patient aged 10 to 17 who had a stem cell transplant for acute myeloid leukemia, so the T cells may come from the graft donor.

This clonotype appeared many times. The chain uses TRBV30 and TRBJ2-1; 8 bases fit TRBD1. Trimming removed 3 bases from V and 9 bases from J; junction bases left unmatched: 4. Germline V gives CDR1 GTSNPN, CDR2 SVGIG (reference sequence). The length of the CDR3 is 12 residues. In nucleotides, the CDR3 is TGTGCCTGGAGGGACAGGGAAGTTGAGCAGTTCTTC. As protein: CAWRDREVEQFF. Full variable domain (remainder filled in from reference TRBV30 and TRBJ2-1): SQTIHQWPATLVQPVGSPLSLECTVEGTSNPNLYWYRQAAGRGLQLLFYSVGIGQISSEVPQNLSASRPQDRQFILSSKKLLLSDSGFYLCAWRDREVEQFFGPGTRLTVL.

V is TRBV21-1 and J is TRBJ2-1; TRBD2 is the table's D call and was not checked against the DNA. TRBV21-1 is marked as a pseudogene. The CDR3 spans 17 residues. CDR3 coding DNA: TGTGCCAGCAGCCCAAAGGAGGGGTTTGGGGATTACAATGAGCAGTTCTTC. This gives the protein CASSPKEGFGDYNEQFF.

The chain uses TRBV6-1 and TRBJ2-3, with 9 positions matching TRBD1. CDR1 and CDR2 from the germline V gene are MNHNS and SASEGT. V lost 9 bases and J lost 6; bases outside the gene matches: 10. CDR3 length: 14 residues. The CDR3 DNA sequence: TGTGCCAGTCGTGGGACAGGGTATGTGGATACGCAGTATTTT. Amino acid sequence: CASRGTGYVDTQYF.

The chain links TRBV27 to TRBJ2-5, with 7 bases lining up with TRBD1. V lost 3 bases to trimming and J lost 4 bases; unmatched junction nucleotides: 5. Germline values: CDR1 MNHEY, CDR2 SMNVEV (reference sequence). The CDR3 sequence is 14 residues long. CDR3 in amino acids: CASSFRGGGETQYF. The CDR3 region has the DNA TGTGCCAGCAGTTTTCGAGGGGGCGGAGAGACCCAGTACTTC.

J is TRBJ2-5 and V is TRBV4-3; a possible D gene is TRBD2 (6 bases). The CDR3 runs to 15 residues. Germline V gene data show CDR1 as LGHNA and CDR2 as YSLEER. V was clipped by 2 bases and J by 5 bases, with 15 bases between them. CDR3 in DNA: TGCGCCAGCAGCCAATTGGGGGAGGCCGGTGAGACCCAGTACTTC. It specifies CASSQLGEAGETQYF.

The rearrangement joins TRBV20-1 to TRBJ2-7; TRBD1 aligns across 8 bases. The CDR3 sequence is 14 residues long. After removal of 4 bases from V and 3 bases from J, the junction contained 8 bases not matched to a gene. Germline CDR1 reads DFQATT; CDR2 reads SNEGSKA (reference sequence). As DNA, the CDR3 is TGCAGTGCTACGCACGGACAGGGTAGCTACGAGCAGTACTTC. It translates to CSATHGQGSYEQYF.

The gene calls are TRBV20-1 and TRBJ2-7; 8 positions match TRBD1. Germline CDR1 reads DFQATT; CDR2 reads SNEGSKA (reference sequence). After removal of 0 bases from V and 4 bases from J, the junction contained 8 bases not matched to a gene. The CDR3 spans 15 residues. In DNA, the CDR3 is TGCAGTGCTAGAGAGCAGGTCAGGGGGCCTTACGAGCAGTACTTC. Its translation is CSAREQVRGPYEQYF.

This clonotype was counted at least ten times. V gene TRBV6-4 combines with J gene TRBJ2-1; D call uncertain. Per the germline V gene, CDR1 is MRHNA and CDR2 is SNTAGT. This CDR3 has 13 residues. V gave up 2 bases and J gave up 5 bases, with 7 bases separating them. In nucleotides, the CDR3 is TGTGCCAGCAGTGACAGTCCGGACAATGAGCAGTTCTTC. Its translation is CASSDSPDNEQFF.

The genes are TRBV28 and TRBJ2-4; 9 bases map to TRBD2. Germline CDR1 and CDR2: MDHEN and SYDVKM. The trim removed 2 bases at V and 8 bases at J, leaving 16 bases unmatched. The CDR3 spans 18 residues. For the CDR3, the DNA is TGTGCCAGCAGTTTACTAGGGAACCCTCTAGCGGGAAGGGACATTCAGTACTTC. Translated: CASSLLGNPLAGRDIQYF.

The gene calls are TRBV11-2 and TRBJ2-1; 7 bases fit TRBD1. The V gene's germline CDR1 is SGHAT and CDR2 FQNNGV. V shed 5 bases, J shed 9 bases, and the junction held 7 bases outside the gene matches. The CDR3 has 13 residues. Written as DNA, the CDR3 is TGTGCCAGCAGCCCGACAGGGATTGGTGAGCAGTTCTTC. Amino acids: CASSPTGIGEQFF.

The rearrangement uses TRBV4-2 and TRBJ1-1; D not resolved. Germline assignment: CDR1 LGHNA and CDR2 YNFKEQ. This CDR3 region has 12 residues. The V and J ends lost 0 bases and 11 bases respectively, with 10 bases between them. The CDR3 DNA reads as TGTGCCAGCAGCCAAGACGTGTACGGGGCTTTCTTT. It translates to CASSQDVYGAFF.

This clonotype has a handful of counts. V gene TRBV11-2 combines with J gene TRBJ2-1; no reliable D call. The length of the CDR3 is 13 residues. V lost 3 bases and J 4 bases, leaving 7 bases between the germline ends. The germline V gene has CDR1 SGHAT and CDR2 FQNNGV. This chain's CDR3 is CASSFNWYNEQFF. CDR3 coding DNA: TGTGCCAGCAGCTTCAACTGGTACAATGAGCAGTTCTTC.

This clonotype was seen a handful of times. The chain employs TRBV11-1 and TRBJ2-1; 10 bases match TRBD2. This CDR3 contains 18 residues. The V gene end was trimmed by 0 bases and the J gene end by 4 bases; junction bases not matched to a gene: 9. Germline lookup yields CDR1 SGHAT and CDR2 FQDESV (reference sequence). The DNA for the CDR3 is TGTGCCAGCAGCTTAGCCGCAGGAGCGGGAGGGCTTTACAATGAGCAGTTCTTC. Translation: CASSLAAGAGGLYNEQFF.

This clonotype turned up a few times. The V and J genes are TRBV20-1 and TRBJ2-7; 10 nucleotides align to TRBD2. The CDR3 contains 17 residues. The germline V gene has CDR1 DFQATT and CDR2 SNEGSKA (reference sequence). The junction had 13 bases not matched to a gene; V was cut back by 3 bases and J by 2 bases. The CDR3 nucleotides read TGCAGTGCTAGTTTGAACCTACAGCGGGAGGGCCCCTACGAGCAGTACTTC. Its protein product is CSASLNLQREGPYEQYF.

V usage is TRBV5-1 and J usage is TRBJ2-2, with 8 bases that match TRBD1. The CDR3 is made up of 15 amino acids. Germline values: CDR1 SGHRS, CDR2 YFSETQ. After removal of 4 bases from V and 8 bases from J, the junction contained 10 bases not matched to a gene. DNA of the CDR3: TGCGCCAGCAGCAAGGGACAGGCCGGGGGAGGGGAGCTGTTTTTT. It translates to CASSKGQAGGGELFF.

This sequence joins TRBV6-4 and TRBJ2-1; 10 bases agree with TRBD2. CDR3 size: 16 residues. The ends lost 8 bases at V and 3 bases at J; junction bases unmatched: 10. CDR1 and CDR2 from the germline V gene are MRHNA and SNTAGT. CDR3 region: CASGALAGVGYNEQFF. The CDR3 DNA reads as TGTGCCAGCGGCGCTCTAGCGGGAGTAGGCTACAATGAGCAGTTCTTC.

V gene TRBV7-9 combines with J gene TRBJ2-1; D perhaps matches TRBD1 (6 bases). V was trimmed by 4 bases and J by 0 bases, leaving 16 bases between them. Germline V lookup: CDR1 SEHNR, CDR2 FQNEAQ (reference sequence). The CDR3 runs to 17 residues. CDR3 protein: CASSSFRGRSSYNEQFF. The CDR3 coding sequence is TGTGCCAGCAGCTCATTCAGGGGCCGAAGCTCCTACAATGAGCAGTTCTTC.

The CDR3 loop reads CASSPMGTEQYF. As DNA, the CDR3 is TGTGCCAGCAGTCCGATGGGAACCGAGCAGTACTTC. The rearrangement uses TRBV27 and TRBJ2-7; the D is unclear. The CDR3 covers 12 residues. The V gene lost 5 bases and the J gene lost 6 bases, with 11 bases spanning the gap. CDR1 and CDR2 from the germline V gene are MNHEY and SMNVEV (reference sequence).

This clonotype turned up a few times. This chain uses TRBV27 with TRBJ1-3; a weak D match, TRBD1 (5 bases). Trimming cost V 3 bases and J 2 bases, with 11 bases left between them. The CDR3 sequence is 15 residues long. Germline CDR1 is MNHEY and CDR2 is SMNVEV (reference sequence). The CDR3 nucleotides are TGTGCCAGCAGTTTCACAGGCCATCCTGGAAACACCATATATTTT. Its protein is CASSFTGHPGNTIYF.

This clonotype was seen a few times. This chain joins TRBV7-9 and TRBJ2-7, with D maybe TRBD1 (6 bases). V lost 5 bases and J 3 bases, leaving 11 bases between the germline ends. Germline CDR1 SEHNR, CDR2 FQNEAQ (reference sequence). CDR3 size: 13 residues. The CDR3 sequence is CASSPKQGYEQYF. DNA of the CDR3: TGTGCCAGCAGCCCGAAACAGGGCTACGAGCAGTACTTC.

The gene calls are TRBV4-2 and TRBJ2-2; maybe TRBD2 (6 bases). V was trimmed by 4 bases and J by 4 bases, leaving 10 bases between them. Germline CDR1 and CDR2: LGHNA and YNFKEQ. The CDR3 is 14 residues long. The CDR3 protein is CASSPRLVTGELFF. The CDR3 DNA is TGTGCCAGCAGCCCCCGACTAGTCACCGGGGAGCTGTTTTTT.

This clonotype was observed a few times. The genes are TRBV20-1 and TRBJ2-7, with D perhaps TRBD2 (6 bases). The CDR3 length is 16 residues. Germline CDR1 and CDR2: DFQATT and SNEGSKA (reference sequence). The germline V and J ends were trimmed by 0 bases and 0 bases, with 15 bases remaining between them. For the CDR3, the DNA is TGCAGTGCTAGAGATCCGGGCGGGGTCAGCTCCTACGAGCAGTACTTC. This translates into CSARDPGGVSSYEQYF.

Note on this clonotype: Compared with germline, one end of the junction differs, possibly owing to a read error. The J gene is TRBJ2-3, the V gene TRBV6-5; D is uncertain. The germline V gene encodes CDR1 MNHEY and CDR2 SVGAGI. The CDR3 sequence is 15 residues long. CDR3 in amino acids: CASSYKPAAADSQYF. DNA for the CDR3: TGTGCCAGCAGTTACAAGCCCGCAGCAGCAGATTCGCAGTATTTT.

This chain's CDR3 is CASSYPPGQLSYEQYF. The DNA for the CDR3 is TGTGCCAGCAGTTACCCTCCGGGACAACTATCCTACGAGCAGTACTTC. The chain employs TRBV28 and TRBJ2-7, with TRBD1 as a possible D gene (6 bases). V was clipped by 4 bases and J by 1 base, with 17 bases between them. The germline gives CDR1 MDHEN, CDR2 SYDVKM. The length of the CDR3 is 16 residues. The entire variable domain, with the rest obtained from reference TRBV28 and TRBJ2-7, is as follows: DVKVTQSSRYLVKRTGEKVFLECVQDMDHENMFWYRQDPGLGLRLIYFSYDVKMKEKGDIPEGYSVSREKKERFSLILESASTNQTSMYLCASSYPPGQLSYEQYFGPGTRLTVT.

CDR3 sequence reads: CASSIRVRTSGPTDTQYF. CDR3 sequence (DNA): TGCGCCAGCAGCATCCGCGTTAGGACTAGCGGCCCCACAGATACGCAGTATTTT. This chain connects TRBV5-1 to TRBJ2-3, with 10 nucleotides matching TRBD2. Trimming cost V 4 bases and J 2 bases; bases outside gene matches: 13. Germline-derived CDR1 and CDR2 are SGHRS and YFSETQ. CDR3 length equals 18 residues. The whole variable domain, filled in from reference TRBV5-1 and TRBJ2-3, reads KAGVTQTPRYLIKTRGQQVTLSCSPISGHRSVSWYQQTPGQGLQFLFEYFSETQRNKGNFPGRFSGRQFSNSRSEMNVSTLELGDSALYLCASSIRVRTSGPTDTQYFGPGTRLTVL.

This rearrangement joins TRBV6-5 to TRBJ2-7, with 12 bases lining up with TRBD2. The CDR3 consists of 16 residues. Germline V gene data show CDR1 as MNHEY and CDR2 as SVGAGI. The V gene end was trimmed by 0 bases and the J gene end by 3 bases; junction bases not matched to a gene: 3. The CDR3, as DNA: TGTGCCAGCAGTTACTCTAGACTAGCGGGAGACTACGAGCAGTACTTC. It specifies CASSYSRLAGDYEQYF.

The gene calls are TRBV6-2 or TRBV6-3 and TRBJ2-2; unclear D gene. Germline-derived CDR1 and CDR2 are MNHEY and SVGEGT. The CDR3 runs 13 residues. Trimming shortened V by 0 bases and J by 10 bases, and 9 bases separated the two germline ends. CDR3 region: CASSYSVGLELFF. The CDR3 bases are TGTGCCAGCAGTTACTCAGTAGGGCTGGAGCTGTTTTTT.

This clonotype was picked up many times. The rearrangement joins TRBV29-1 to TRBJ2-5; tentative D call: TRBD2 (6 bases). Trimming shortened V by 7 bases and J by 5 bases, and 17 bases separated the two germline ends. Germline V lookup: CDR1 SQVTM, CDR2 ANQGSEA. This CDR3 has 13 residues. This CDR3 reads CSAGVAGGETQYF. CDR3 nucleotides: TGCAGCGCCGGCGTGGCTGGGGGGGAGACCCAGTACTTC.

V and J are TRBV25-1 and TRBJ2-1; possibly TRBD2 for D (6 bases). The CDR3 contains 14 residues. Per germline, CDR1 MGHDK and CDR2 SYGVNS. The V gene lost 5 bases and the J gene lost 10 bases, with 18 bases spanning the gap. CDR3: CASSFVGGAYEQFF. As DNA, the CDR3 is TGTGCCAGCAGTTTCGTGGGAGGTGCATACGAGCAGTTCTTC.

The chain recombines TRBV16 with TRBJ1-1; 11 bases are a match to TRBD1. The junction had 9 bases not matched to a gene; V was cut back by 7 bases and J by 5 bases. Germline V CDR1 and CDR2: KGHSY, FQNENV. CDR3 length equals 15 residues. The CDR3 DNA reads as TGTGCCAGCAACCAGGACAGGGGGCGAGAGACTGAAGCTTTCTTT. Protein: CASNQDRGRETEAFF.

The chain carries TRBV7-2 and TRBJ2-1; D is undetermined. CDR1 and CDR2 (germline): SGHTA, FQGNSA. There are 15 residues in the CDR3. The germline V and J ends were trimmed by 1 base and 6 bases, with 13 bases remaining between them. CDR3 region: CASSLGISMGNEQFF. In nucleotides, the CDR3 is TGTGCCAGCAGCTTAGGTATTTCTATGGGCAATGAGCAGTTCTTC. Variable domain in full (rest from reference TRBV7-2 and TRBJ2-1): GAGVSQSPSNKVTEKGKDVELRCDPISGHTALYWYRQSLGQGLEFLIYFQGNSAPDKSGLPSDRFSAERTGGSVSTLTIQRTQQEDSAVYLCASSLGISMGNEQFFGPGTRLTVL.

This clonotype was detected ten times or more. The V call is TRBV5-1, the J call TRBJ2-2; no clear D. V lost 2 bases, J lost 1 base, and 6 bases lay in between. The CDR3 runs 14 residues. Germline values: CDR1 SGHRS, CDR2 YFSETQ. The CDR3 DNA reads TGCGCCAGCAGCTTAAGGGAGAACACCGGGGAGCTGTTTTTT. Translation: CASSLRENTGELFF.